The T cell receptor (beta chain) under discussion was sequenced for a study of vaccination and CD4 T cells after COVID-19 (dated by TCRdb to 2022 to 2024). With respect to the entire study: The convalescent cohort comprised six males and four females, including two Hispanic individuals, seven Caucasians, two Asians and one multiracial person. Participants received two doses of either the Pfizer-BioNTech BNT162b2 vaccine (n=8) or the Moderna mRNA-1273 vaccine (n=2). Post-COVID blood samples were collected from convalescent patients a median of approximately 100 days after diagnosis, with a range of about 30 to 161 days. Post-vaccine blood samples were collected a median of 72 days after the second vaccine dose, ranging from about 13 to 241 days. Culture stimuli were overlapping spike peptide pools from SARS-CoV-2 and from the common cold coronaviruses HCoV-NL63, HCoV-OC43 and HCoV-229E. In control cultures, a CEFX viral epitope pool was used as positive control, an HIV-1 Nef peptide pool was used as negative control, or no peptide was added. The spike-specific CD4+ TCR repertoire was compared before and after mRNA vaccination in 10 COVID-19 convalescent patients and several infection-naive healthy vaccine recipients. At the TCR clonotype level, an earlier paper using these donors assessed memory CD4+ T cell crossreactivity between SARS-CoV-2 and common cold coronavirus spike proteins. Broader findings and caveats from the paper: Relatively few convalescent patients were included in the study, and early timepoints after natural infection were not analyzed. In convalescent patients, a median roughly 87% of post-vaccine SARS-CoV-2-reactive clones were detected only after vaccination, suggesting vaccine-specific priming. The median count of SARS-CoV-2-reactive clonotypes went up from 20 to 25 after infection to 38 after vaccination, although the change was not significant. Of the vaccine-specific clones in convalescent patients, 304 of 307, or nearly all, reacted only to SARS-CoV-2 spike and did not cross-react with common cold coronaviruses.

Concerning this clonotype: The target of this receptor is not known. Per-base quality was not reported, and no clone a single base away is much larger than it.

V loses 5 bases at its end and J loses 0 bases; junction bases beyond the gene matches: 6. The CDR3 covers 15 residues, taking in both the cysteine and the phenylalanine. Just CDR3 DNA is preserved here, 45 bases in frame from base 1. The germline V gene (reference sequence) supplies CDR1 SEHNR and CDR2 FQNEAQ. The sample's treatment or condition label, decoded: approximately 9-day PBMC culture with coronavirus spike peptide pools or control peptides (ViraFEST assay). CD4+ T cells from unexposed donors were collected before the COVID-19 pandemic (2011-2018). To expand antigen-specific T cells with peptide pools and then pick out the expanded clonotypes through TCR sequencing, the study relied on the ViraFEST assay. Each well held 2.2 million or so PBMCs cultured in IMDM containing roughly 5% human AB serum and 9 to 10 IU/ml IL-2, with 8.5 to 10 ug/ml peptide pools added. On days 3 and 7, half of the culture medium was replaced with fresh IL-2-containing medium. After less than 12 days of culture, CD4+ T cells were isolated by negative selection using the EasySep CD4+ T cell isolation kit. As far as cell numbers permitted, CD4+ T cells from unexposed donors were tested for reactivity against SARS-CoV-2 S and N as well as four spike pools from common cold coronaviruses. Ficoll-Paque Plus gradient centrifugation was used to isolate PBMCs from whole blood, and the isolated PBMCs were then either used fresh or cryopreserved at -140C. Each culture condition was generally run in triplicate wells. The leukapheresis product for the unexposed donors was obtained through commercial purchase.

To prepare the library, PCR was applied. DNA from cultured CD4+ T cells was subjected to TCR sequencing with the Oncomine TCR Beta short-read assay at the Johns Hopkins FTIC core. The QIAamp micro DNA kit was used to extract genomic DNA from the cultured CD4+ T cells. Oncomine TCR Beta libraries from cultured CD4+ T cells were pooled using unique dual indexes and sequenced on an Illumina iSeq 100. The paper's data handling went like this. Non-productive sequences were removed, and CDR3s not starting with C, not ending with F or W, or shorter than 7 amino acids were discarded. Antigen-specific clonotypes were identified with the MANAFEST web application by comparing peptide-stimulated wells with reference and other culture wells. An FDR below 0.05, an odds ratio above 5, and a productive frequency above 0.1% in at least two of three replicate wells were required for clones to be considered positive. Clonotypes that were significantly expanded in both SARS-CoV-2 spike wells and at least one common cold coronavirus spike condition were defined as cross-reactive. Using R version 3.6.1, CDR3 homology was evaluated through Levenshtein distances (stringdist) along with unrooted phylogenetic trees (ape). TCRdb itself trimmed the public reads at Q25 with fastp, ran MiXCR and retained productive beta chains. Rows are combined by CDR3 protein, so each entry shows the most common genes and DNA. Clone size and V and J calls follow TCRdb, not the original study. The sample yields 6,000 to 9,500 distinct CDR3 sequences; about half were counted once. About 20% of the sample rests with the top ten.

The sample consisted of CD4+ T cells from blood, cultured in vitro. The sequence is built from TRBV7-9 and TRBJ1-1, with 7 central nucleotides matching TRBD1. The sequence derives from a human donor in good health. The DNA is TGTGCCAGCAGCCCTCCGACAGGGATGAACACTGAAGCTTTCTTT. Translated, this gives CASSPPTGMNTEAFF.